This T cell receptor beta chain was identified in a study of T-cell reconstitution after alpha-beta-depleted transplantation in children (dated by TCRdb to between 2015 and 2016). At the level of the whole study: Using TCR repertoire profiling, the study followed T-cell immune reconstitution in a quantitative way in children after TCRalphabeta/CD19-depleted allogeneic hematopoietic cell transplantation.

Sample treatment or condition, as interpreted from the label and publication: allogeneic hematopoietic cell transplantation with graft depleted of TCRalphabeta T cells and CD19 B cells. Transplant recipients were children who received TCRalphabeta/CD19-depleted allogeneic hematopoietic cell grafts. The method behind the library was PCR. Instrument used: Illumina HiSeq 2500. TCR libraries were prepared with molecular barcoding, using unique molecular identifiers to normalize TCRbeta repertoire quantification. TCRdb cleaned the public reads at Q25 with fastp, built clones with MiXCR and kept in-frame beta chains. All rows with the same CDR3 protein become a single entry with the most common DNA and genes. The sample includes approximately 270,000 distinct CDR3 sequences, with 20% to 30% observed a single time. 4.5% to 5.5% of the sample rests with the top ten. The paper as a whole reports these results and caveats: Hyperexpanded clone frequencies declined over subsequent months; after one year, T-cell counts and TCRbeta diversity were mostly attributed to newly produced T cells. In some patients, the high TCRbeta diversity seen at day 60 was put down to recipient T cells and intrathymic progenitors that had survived conditioning. Apparently early alphabetaT-cell count recovery about two months after transplant reportedly relied on only several hundred rapidly expanded clones derived from non-depleted graft cells.

The V end gives up 3 bases and the J end 4 bases, leaving 14 bases in the junction not matched to a gene. CDR3 length: 20 amino acids, cysteine to phenylalanine. Of the read, only the CDR3 DNA is kept; its 60 bases are in frame from base 1. As regards this clonotype: This clone's antigen is unknown. There are no base qualities to consult, and no much larger clone falls within one base.

Sequencing was performed on PBMCs, mostly from graft donor cells, taken 360 days after TCRalphabeta/CD19-depleted stem cell transplant. The chain uses TRBV12-3 or TRBV12-4 and TRBJ2-1; 14 middle bases align to TRBD2. The TCR was taken from a female patient aged 2 to 10 who had a stem cell transplant for congenital amegakaryocytic thrombocytopenia, so the T cells may come from the graft donor. The bases read TGTGCCAGCAGTTTTCCCCTCCCGGGACTAGCGGGAGACGAATACAATGAGCAGTTCTTC. Its protein product is CASSFPLPGLAGDEYNEQFF.